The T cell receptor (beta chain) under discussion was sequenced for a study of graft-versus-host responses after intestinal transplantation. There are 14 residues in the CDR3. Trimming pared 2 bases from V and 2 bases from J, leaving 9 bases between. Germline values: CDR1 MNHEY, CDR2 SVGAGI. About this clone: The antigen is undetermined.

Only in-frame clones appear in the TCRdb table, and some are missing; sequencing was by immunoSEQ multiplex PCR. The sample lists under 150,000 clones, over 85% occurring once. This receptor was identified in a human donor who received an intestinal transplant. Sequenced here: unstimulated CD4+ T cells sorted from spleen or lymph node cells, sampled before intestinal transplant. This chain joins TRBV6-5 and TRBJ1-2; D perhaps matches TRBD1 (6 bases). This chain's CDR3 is CASSYQGQNYGYTF. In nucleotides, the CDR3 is TGTGCCAGCAGTTACCAAGGACAGAACTATGGCTACACCTTC.